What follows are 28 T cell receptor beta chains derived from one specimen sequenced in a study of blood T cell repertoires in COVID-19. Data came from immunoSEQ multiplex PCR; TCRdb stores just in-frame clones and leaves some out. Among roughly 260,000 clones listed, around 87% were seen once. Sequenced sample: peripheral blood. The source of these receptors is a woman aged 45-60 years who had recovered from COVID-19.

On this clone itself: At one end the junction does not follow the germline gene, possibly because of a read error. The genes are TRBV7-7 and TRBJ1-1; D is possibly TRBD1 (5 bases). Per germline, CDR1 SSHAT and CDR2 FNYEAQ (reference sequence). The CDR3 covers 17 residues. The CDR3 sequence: CASRDLGQGLLDTEAFF. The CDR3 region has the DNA TGTGCTAGCAGGGACCTCGGCCAGGGTTTATTGGACACTGAAGCTTTCTTT.

The CDR3 bases are TGTGCCAGCAGTTACGCGGAGACCCAGTACTTC. Encoded protein: CASSYAETQYF. V is TRBV6-2 or TRBV6-3 and J is TRBJ2-5, with D unresolved. The CDR3 contains 11 residues. The germline V gene has CDR1 MNHEY and CDR2 SVGEGT. Trimming removed 2 bases at V and 5 bases at J, with 3 bases between.

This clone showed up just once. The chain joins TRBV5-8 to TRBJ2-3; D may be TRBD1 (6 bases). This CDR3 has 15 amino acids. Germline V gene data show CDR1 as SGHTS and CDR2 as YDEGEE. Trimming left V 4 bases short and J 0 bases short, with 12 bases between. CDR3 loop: CASSPGTHSTDTQYF. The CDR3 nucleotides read TGTGCCAGCAGCCCCGGGACACACAGCACAGATACGCAGTATTTT.

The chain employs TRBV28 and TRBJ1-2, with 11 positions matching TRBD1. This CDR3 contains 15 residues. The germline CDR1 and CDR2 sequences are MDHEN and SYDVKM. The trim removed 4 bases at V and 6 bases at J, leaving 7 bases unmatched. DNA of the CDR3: TGTGCCAGCAGTTCCTTCGGACAGGGGGCTCATGGCTACACCTTC. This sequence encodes CASSSFGQGAHGYTF.

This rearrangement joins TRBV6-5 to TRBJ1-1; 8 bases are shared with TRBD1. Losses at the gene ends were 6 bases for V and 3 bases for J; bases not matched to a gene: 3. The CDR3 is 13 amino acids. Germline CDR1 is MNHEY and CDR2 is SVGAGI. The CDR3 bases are TGTGCCAGCAGGGACAGGGTAGACACTGAAGCTTTCTTT. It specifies CASRDRVDTEAFF.

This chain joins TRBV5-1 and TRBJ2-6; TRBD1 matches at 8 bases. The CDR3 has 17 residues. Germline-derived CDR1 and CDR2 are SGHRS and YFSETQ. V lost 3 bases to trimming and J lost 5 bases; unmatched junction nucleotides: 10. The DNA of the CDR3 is TGCGCCAGCAGCTCGACAGGGGCTCGCGGGTGGGCCAACGTCCTGACTTTC. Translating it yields CASSSTGARGWANVLTF.

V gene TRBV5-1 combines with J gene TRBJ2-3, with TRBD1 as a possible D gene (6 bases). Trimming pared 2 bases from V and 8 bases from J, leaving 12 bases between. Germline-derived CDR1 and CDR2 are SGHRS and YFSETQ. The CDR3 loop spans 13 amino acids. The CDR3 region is CASSFEGDGTQYF. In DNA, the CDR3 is TGCGCCAGCAGCTTTGAGGGGGACGGTACGCAGTATTTT.

The CDR3 loop is CASSAGLLGEKLFF. In DNA form, the CDR3 reads TGTGCCAGCAGCGCGGGACTTTTGGGGGAAAAACTGTTTTTT. The chain employs TRBV9 and TRBJ1-4; D is possibly TRBD1 (5 bases). The CDR3 is 14 amino acids. From germline, CDR1 is SGDLS and CDR2 YYNGEE. The ends were cut back, 3 bases at V and 8 bases at J, with 14 bases in the middle.

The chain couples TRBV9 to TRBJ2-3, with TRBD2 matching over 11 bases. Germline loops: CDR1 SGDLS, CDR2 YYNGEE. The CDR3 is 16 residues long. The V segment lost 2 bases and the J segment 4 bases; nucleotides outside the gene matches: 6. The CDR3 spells CASSVASGRRSDTQYF. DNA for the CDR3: TGTGCCAGCAGCGTGGCTAGCGGGAGGAGGTCAGATACGCAGTATTTT.

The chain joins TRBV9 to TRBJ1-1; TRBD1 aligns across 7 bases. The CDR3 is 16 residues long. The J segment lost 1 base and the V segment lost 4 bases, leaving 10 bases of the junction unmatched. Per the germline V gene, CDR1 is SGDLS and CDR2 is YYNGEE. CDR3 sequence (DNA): TGTGCCAGCAGCCCCCCAAGGACAGGAGAGAACACTGAAGCTTTCTTT. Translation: CASSPPRTGENTEAFF.

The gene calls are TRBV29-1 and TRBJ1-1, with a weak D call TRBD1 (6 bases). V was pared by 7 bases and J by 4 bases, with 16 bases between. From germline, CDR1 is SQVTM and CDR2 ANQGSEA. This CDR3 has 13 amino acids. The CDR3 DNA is TGCAGCGCCTCCTCGACAGGTGTCACTGAAGCTTTCTTT. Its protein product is CSASSTGVTEAFF.

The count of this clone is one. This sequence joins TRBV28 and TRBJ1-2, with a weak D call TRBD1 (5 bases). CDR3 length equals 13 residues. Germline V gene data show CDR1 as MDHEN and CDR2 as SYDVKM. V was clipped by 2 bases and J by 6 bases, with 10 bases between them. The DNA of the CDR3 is TGTGCCAGCAGTTTAGCAGGGTTCGATGGCTACACCTTC. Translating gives CASSLAGFDGYTF.

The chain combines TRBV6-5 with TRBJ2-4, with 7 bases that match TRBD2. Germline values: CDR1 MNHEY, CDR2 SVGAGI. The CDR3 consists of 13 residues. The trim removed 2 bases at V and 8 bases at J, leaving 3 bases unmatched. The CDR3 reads CASSYGGSDIQYF. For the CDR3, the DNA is TGTGCCAGCAGTTACGGCGGGAGTGACATTCAGTACTTC.

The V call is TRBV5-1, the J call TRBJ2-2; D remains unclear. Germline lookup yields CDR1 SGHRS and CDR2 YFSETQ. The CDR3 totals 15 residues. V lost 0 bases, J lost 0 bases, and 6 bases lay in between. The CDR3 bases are TGCGCCAGCAGCTTGGGGTCTACGAACACCGGGGAGCTGTTTTTT. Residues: CASSLGSTNTGELFF.

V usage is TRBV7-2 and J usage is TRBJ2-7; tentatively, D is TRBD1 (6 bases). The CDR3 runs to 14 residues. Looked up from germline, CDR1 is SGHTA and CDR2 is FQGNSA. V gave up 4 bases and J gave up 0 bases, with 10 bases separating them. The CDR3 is CASSSTGSSYEQYF. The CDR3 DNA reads TGTGCCAGCAGCTCTACAGGGAGCTCCTACGAGCAGTACTTC.

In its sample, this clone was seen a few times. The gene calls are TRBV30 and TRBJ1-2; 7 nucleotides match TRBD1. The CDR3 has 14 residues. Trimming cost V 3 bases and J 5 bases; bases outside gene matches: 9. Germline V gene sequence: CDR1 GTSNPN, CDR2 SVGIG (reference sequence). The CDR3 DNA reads TGTGCCTGGAGGCCTACAGGGGTGGGTTATGGCTACACCTTC. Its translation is CAWRPTGVGYGYTF.

CDR3 nucleotides: TGTGCCAGCAGTCTCACCCCGACAGCTAACTATGGCTACACCTTC. It is translated as CASSLTPTANYGYTF. The chain couples TRBV27 to TRBJ1-2, with D tentatively TRBD1 (5 bases). Trimming shortened V by 5 bases and J by 0 bases, and 13 bases separated the two germline ends. The CDR3 is 15 residues long. CDR1 MNHEY and CDR2 SMNVEV come from the germline V gene (reference sequence).

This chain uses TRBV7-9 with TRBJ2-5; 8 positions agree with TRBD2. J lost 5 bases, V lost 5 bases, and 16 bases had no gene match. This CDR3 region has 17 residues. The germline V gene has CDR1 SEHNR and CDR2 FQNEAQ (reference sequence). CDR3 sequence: CASSPRSSGPSSETQYF. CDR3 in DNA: TGTGCCAGCAGCCCCAGGTCTAGCGGGCCCTCGTCGGAGACCCAGTACTTC.

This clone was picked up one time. The CDR3 sequence is CASSTDRANTEAFF. In DNA form, the CDR3 reads TGCGCCAGCAGCACCGACAGAGCGAACACTGAAGCTTTCTTT. J is TRBJ1-1 and V is TRBV5-1; D is perhaps TRBD1 (5 bases). Germline CDR1 and CDR2: SGHRS and YFSETQ. CDR3 length: 14 residues. Trimming removed 4 bases at V and 1 base at J, with 11 bases between.

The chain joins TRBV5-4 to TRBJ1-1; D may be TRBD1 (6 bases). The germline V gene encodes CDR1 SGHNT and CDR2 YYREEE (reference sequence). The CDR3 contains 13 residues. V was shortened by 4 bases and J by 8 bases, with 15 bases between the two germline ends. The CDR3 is CASSRGGTGEAFF. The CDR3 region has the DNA TGTGCCAGCAGCAGGGGGGGGACCGGGGAAGCTTTCTTT.

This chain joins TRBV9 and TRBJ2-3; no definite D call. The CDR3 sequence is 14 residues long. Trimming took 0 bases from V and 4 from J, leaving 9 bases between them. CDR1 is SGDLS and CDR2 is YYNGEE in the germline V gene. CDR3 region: CASSVGPTADTQYF. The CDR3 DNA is TGTGCCAGCAGCGTAGGCCCCACGGCAGATACGCAGTATTTT.

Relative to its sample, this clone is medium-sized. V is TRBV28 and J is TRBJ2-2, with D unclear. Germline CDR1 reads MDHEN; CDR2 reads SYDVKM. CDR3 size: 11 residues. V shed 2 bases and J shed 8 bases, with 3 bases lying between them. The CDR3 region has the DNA TGTGCCAGCAGTTTACGGGGGGAGCTGTTTTTT. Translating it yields CASSLRGELFF.

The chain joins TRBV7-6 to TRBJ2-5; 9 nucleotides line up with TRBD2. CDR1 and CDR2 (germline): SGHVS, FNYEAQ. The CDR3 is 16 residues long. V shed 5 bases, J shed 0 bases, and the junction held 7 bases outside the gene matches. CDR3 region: CASSPLAGQYQETQYF. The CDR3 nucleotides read TGTGCCAGCAGCCCACTAGCGGGCCAGTACCAAGAGACCCAGTACTTC.

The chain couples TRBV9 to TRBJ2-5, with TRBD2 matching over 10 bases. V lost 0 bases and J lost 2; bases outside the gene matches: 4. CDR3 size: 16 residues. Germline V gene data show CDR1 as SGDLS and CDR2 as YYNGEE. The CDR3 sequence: CASSVGQREGQETQYF. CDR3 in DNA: TGTGCCAGCAGCGTAGGCCAGCGGGAGGGACAAGAGACCCAGTACTTC.

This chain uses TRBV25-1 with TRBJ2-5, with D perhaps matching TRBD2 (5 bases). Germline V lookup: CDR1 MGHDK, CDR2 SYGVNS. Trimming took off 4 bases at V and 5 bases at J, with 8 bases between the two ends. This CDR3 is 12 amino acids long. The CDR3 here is CASSGPGETQYF. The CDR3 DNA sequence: TGTGCCAGCAGTGGGCCGGGGGAGACCCAGTACTTC.

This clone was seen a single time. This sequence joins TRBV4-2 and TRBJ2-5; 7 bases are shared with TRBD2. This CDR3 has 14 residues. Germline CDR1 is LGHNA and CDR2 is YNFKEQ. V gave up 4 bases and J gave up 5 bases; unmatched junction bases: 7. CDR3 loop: CASSRSTSTETQYF. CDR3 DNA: TGTGCCAGCAGCCGGTCGACTAGCACCGAGACCCAGTACTTC.

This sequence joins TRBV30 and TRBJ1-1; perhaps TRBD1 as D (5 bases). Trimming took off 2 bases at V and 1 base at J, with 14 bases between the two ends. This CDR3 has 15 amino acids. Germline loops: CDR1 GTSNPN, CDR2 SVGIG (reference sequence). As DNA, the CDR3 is TGTGCCTGGAGTCCGATAGGGGTGGCGAACACTGAAGCTTTCTTT. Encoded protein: CAWSPIGVANTEAFF.

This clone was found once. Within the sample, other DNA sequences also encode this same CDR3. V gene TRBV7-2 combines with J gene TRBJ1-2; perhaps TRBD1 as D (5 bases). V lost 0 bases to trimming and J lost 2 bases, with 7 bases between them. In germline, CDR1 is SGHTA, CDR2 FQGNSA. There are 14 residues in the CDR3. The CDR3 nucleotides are TGTGCCAGCAGCTTAGCCGGACAAAACTATGGCTACACCTTC. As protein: CASSLAGQNYGYTF.